This T cell receptor (beta chain) was sequenced in a study of blood T cell repertoires in COVID-19. TCRdb's copy holds only in-frame clones and misses some; the assay was immunoSEQ multiplex PCR. The data show a few hundred thousand clones, around 87% seen once. The sample taken for sequencing was peripheral blood. The receptor was isolated from a woman between 50 and 59 years old who had recovered from COVID-19.

Here the CDR3 DNA reads TGTGCTAGTGCCCCGGACAGGGGGCTTGGCTACACCTTC. Protein: CASAPDRGLGYTF. J is TRBJ1-2 and V is TRBV12-5; 11 bases are shared with TRBD1. V lost 7 bases and J lost 7; bases outside the gene matches: 5. Germline loops: CDR1 LGHNT, CDR2 FRNRAP. The CDR3 is made up of 13 amino acids.